Presented here are 13 T cell receptor beta chains from one specimen sequenced in a study of blood T cell repertoires in COVID-19. Sequenced by immunoSEQ multiplex PCR; TCRdb stores in-frame clones only, minus some. The table shows 250,000 to 350,000 clones, with roughly 89% occurring only once. Material: peripheral blood. These receptors all come from a woman aged 25 to 39 with active or convalescent COVID-19.

The gene calls are TRBV19 and TRBJ1-5; no clear D. Between the trimmed V and J ends, which lost 4 bases and 5 bases, there was a span of 18 bases. The CDR3 spans 16 residues. Germline assignment: CDR1 LNHDA and CDR2 SQIVND (reference sequence). CDR3 loop: CASSTQAGSLYQPQHF. CDR3 in DNA: TGTGCCAGTAGTACCCAGGCAGGCTCCCTCTATCAGCCCCAGCATTTT. Filled out from reference TRBV19 and TRBJ1-5, the complete variable domain reads DGGITQSPKYLFRKEGQNVTLSCEQNLNHDAMYWYRQDPGQGLRLIYYSQIVNDFQKGDIAEGYSVSREKKESFPLTVTSAQKNPTAFYLCASSTQAGSLYQPQHFGDGTRLSIL.

The V call is TRBV3-1 (or the pseudogene TRBV3-2), the J call TRBJ1-2, with 11 bases matching TRBD1. This CDR3 is built from 15 residues. J lost 8 bases, V lost 3 bases, and 8 bases had no gene match. Germline CDR1 reads LGHDT; CDR2 reads YNNKEL (reference sequence). The CDR3 coding sequence is TGTGCCAGCAGCCACCTGGACAGGGGGCATAGAGGCTACACCTTC. This codes for CASSHLDRGHRGYTF.

The CDR3 protein is CATSDVGTLGELFF. CDR3 coding DNA: TGTGCCACCAGTGATGTCGGGACACTCGGGGAGCTGTTTTTT. The chain recombines TRBV24-1 with TRBJ2-2; D is perhaps TRBD1 (6 bases). The germline CDR1 and CDR2 sequences are KGHDR and SFDVKD. This CDR3 is built from 14 residues. V was pared by 3 bases and J by 7 bases, with 11 bases between.

Of note for this clone: Other DNA sequences in this sample translate to the same CDR3. The gene calls are TRBV5-6 and TRBJ1-2, with a possible D match to TRBD1 (5 bases). In germline, CDR1 is SGHDT, CDR2 YYEEEE. V was cut by 4 bases and J by 1 base, with 8 bases left in between. The CDR3 is 13 amino acids. This chain's CDR3 is CASSLDSNYGYTF. As DNA, the CDR3 is TGTGCCAGCAGCCTCGACAGTAACTATGGCTACACCTTC. Using reference TRBV5-6 and TRBJ1-2 for the parts outside the CDR3, the full variable domain is DAGVTQSPTHLIKTRGQQVTLRCSPKSGHDTVSWYQQALGQGPQFIFQYYEEEERQRGNFPDRFSGHQFPNYSSELNVNALLLGDSALYLCASSLDSNYGYTFGSGTRLTVV.

The rearrangement links TRBV7-3 to TRBJ1-1; no clear D. V shed 6 bases and J shed 1 base, with 9 bases lying between them. Germline lookup yields CDR1 SGHTA and CDR2 FQGTGA. The CDR3 sequence is 13 residues long. The chain's CDR3 is CASRRRENTEAFF. CDR3 nucleotides: TGTGCCAGCAGGCGGAGGGAGAACACTGAAGCTTTCTTT.

This chain joins TRBV27 and TRBJ2-5, with 7 bases aligning to TRBD1. Trimming took 3 bases from V and 1 from J; bases not matched to a gene: 8. The CDR3 is 16 amino acids. Germline V gene sequence: CDR1 MNHEY, CDR2 SMNVEV (reference sequence). DNA for the CDR3: TGTGCCAGCAGTTTCCTTTCGACAGGGCCCCAAGAGACCCAGTACTTC. Its translation is CASSFLSTGPQETQYF.

The chain has TRBV28 and TRBJ1-2; D ambiguous. Trimming stripped 5 bases from V and 0 bases from J, with 4 bases between. The CDR3 spans 12 residues. Germline-derived CDR1 and CDR2 are MDHEN and SYDVKM. The CDR3 coding sequence is TGTGCCAGCAGTGGGCCTAACTATGGCTACACCTTC. Translating gives CASSGPNYGYTF.

The chain links TRBV3-1 (or the pseudogene TRBV3-2) to TRBJ1-2; a weak D match, TRBD1 (5 bases). V dropped 1 base and J dropped 8 bases, with 14 bases sitting between them. CDR3 length: 14 residues. Per the germline V gene, CDR1 is LGHDT and CDR2 is YNNKEL (reference sequence). The CDR3 sequence is CASSQGPGSGGYTF. CDR3 sequence (DNA): TGTGCCAGCAGCCAAGGGCCAGGGTCGGGCGGCTACACCTTC.

This chain joins TRBV5-4 and TRBJ2-1, with 9 nucleotides matching TRBD2. Looked up from germline, CDR1 is SGHNT and CDR2 is YYREEE (reference sequence). V gave up 2 bases and J gave up 8 bases; unmatched junction bases: 11. CDR3 length equals 16 residues. The CDR3 sequence: CASSFRGGGALDEQFF. The CDR3 region has the DNA TGTGCCAGCAGCTTCCGGGGCGGGGGGGCCCTTGATGAGCAGTTCTTC.

In this sample, this clone turned up once. This chain links TRBV20-1 with TRBJ1-2; D may be TRBD1 (5 bases). This CDR3 is 12 amino acids long. Looked up from germline, CDR1 is DFQATT and CDR2 is SNEGSKA (reference sequence). Deletions cut 3 bases from V and 4 bases from J, with 9 bases between. In DNA, the CDR3 is TGCAGTGCTAGTGAAGGGGCCTATGGCTACACCTTC. Encoded protein: CSASEGAYGYTF.

V is TRBV30 and J is TRBJ1-3; D is undetermined. V was clipped by 4 bases and J by 2 bases, with 9 bases between them. This CDR3 comprises 13 residues. Germline assignment: CDR1 GTSNPN and CDR2 SVGIG (reference sequence). The CDR3 nucleotides read TGTGCCTGGACCTTCGGGGCTGGAAACACCATATATTTT. This translates into CAWTFGAGNTIYF.

The J gene is TRBJ2-5, the V gene TRBV15; TRBD2 agrees at 7 bases. J was trimmed by 2 bases and V by 1 base; bases with no gene match: 7. The CDR3 runs to 16 residues. CDR1 and CDR2 from the germline V gene are LNHNV and YYDKDF (reference sequence). CDR3 in amino acids: CATSRVPAGTQETQYF. The CDR3 bases are TGTGCCACCAGCAGAGTACCAGCGGGGACTCAAGAGACCCAGTACTTC.

V gene TRBV12-2 combines with J gene TRBJ1-2. TRBV12-2 is listed as a pseudogene. The CDR3 extends over 15 amino acids. CDR3 sequence reads: CASRLALGGTHGYTF. CDR3 sequence (DNA): TGTGCAAGTCGCTTAGCGCTCGGCGGGACCCATGGCTACACCTTC.